The clone carrying this T cell receptor (beta chain) appeared many times. This sample is part of a study of identical twins. The CDR3 sequence is 15 residues long. Trimming removed 0 bases at V and 2 bases at J, with 9 bases between. Per the germline V gene, CDR1 is MNHEY and CDR2 is SMNVEV (reference sequence). No donor was unhealthy or non-Caucasian. Each CDR3 protein gets one entry after TCRdb re-called the 5' RACE reads with MiXCR. This table has about 300,000 distinct CDR3 sequences, 9% to 15% appearing once. A further study also used this sample, focusing on yellow fever vaccine responses in identical twins.

This receptor was taken from a woman under 30 in good health. V is TRBV27 and J is TRBJ2-3; D gene ambiguous. The sample consisted of CD8+ T cells sorted from blood. CDR3 loop: CASSLSGFDTDTQYF. The CDR3 DNA sequence: TGTGCCAGCAGTTTATCAGGGTTTGACACAGATACGCAGTATTTT.